This T cell receptor beta chain was recovered during a study of blood T cell repertoires in COVID-19. For the study at large: The United States, Italy and Spain were the sources of the acute and convalescent COVID-19 samples. The analysed material was cDNA or gDNA that came from T cells, B-cell-depleted T cells, or PBMCs.

Per the authors' pipeline: Quantification of nucleated cells was approximated via reference gene primer amplification. The data were produced by immunoSEQ multiplex PCR, yet TCRdb's version contains in-frame clones alone and is incomplete. V, J and clone size are taken as reported in that table, and D and trimming were inferred from the DNA itself. The top ten hold 2.5% to 3% of the sample, which has some 70,000 clones, about 85% seen once. This CDR3 has 14 amino acids. Germline V gene data show CDR1 as SEHNR and CDR2 as FQNEAQ (reference sequence). Trimming shortened V by 1 base and J by 1 base, and 7 bases separated the two germline ends. This clone was counted many times.

Specimen: peripheral blood. This clonotype originated in a man aged 80 or over with acute or convalescent COVID-19. The chain has TRBV7-9 and TRBJ1-1; no reliable D call. CDR3 region: CASSLGPRNTEAFF. In nucleotides, the CDR3 is TGTGCCAGCAGCTTAGGGCCCAGGAACACTGAAGCTTTCTTT.